This is a list of T cell receptor beta chains from one sample in a study of blood T cell repertoires in COVID-19. TCRdb's table, derived via immunoSEQ multiplex PCR, lists solely in-frame clones and lacks some. The table shows about 170,000 clones, with around 81% occurring only once. Sequencing input: peripheral blood. All receptors come from a man between 65 and 79 years old with active or convalescent COVID-19. Both conserved end residues are part of each CDR3. D genes are given only for firm matches. Clone sizes are given selectively: once, few, many, or a class where the clone is expanded.

CATSRDPGVEQYF,TGTGCCACCAGCAGAGATCCCGGGGTTGAGCAGTACTTC,NA,NA,TRBJ2-7,13,TRBV15
CASSPTRGGNTEAFF,TGTGCCAGCTCACCGACCCGAGGGGGGAACACTGAAGCTTTCTTT,NA,NA,TRBJ1-1,15,TRBV18
CASVRAENQPQHF,TGTGCCAGCGTGAGGGCAGAAAATCAGCCCCAGCATTTT,NA,NA,TRBJ1-5,13,TRBV2
CASSLGGTGAYEQYF,TGTGCCAGCAGCTTAGGTGGGACAGGAGCCTACGAGCAGTACTTC,NA,TRBD1,TRBJ2-7,15,TRBV11-2
CASSHVDIREQFF,TGTGCCAGCAGCCACGTAGACATTCGTGAGCAGTTCTTC,NA,NA,TRBJ2-1,13,TRBV11-3
CASSKRQGPNEKLFF,TGTGCCAGCAGTAAACGACAGGGGCCTAATGAAAAACTGTTTTTT,NA,TRBD1,TRBJ1-4,15,TRBV6-5
CASSPRDWTNEKLFF,TGCGCCAGCAGCCCCAGGGATTGGACTAATGAAAAACTGTTTTTT,NA,NA,TRBJ1-4,15,TRBV4-3
CASSRGGEYTEAFF,TGTGCCAGCAGTCGGGGAGGGGAATACACTGAAGCTTTCTTT,once,NA,TRBJ1-1,14,TRBV6-2/TRBV6-3
CASSYAGYYGYTF,TGTGCCAGCAGTTACGCGGGGTACTATGGCTACACCTTC,NA,NA,TRBJ1-2,13,TRBV6-2/TRBV6-3
CSVGTETYNEQFF,TGCAGCGTCGGGACAGAAACCTACAATGAGCAGTTCTTC,NA,TRBD1,TRBJ2-1,13,TRBV29-1
CASSRSGSGNTIYF,TGTGCCAGCAGCCGCTCAGGCTCTGGAAACACCATATATTTT,once,NA,TRBJ1-3,14,TRBV3-1/TRBV3-2
CASSQGRTLNTGELFF,TGTGCCAGCAGCCAAGGCAGGACTCTAAACACCGGGGAGCTGTTTTTT,NA,NA,TRBJ2-2,16,TRBV14
CASSRPGRAEAFF,TGTGCCAGCAGCCGACCGGGGAGAGCTGAAGCTTTCTTT,NA,NA,TRBJ1-1,13,TRBV9
CASSYSFGWTDGYTF,TGTGCCAGCAGTTACTCGTTCGGCTGGACTGATGGCTACACCTTC,NA,NA,TRBJ1-2,15,TRBV6-5
CASSFGTGATGELFF,TGTGCCAGCAGTTTCGGGACAGGGGCCACCGGGGAGCTGTTTTTT,NA,TRBD1,TRBJ2-2,15,TRBV13
CASSQILGTAYGYTF,TGTGCCAGCAGCCAAATCTTGGGGACAGCTTATGGCTACACCTTC,NA,TRBD1,TRBJ1-2,15,TRBV7-2
CATRQTGAGTEAFF,TGTGCCACCAGGCAGACAGGGGCGGGCACTGAAGCTTTCTTT,NA,TRBD1,TRBJ1-1,14,TRBV24-1
CSVGGPGQGNTGELFF,TGCAGCGTTGGGGGACCGGGACAGGGGAACACCGGGGAGCTGTTTTTT,NA,TRBD1,TRBJ2-2,16,TRBV29-1
CASSDAWASYEQYF,TGTGCCAGCAGTGATGCGTGGGCTTCCTACGAGCAGTACTTC,NA,NA,TRBJ2-7,14,TRBV2
CASSPQPSGRNEQFF,TGTGCCAGCAGCCCTCAACCTAGCGGGAGAAATGAGCAGTTCTTC,NA,TRBD2,TRBJ2-1,15,TRBV6-2/TRBV6-3